This T cell receptor beta chain was identified during a study of blood T cell repertoires in COVID-19. Looking at the study overall: Donors in the United States, Italy and Spain gave samples during acute or convalescent COVID-19. From T cells, B-cell-depleted T cells, or PBMCs came the material, which was cDNA or gDNA.

Using immunoSEQ multiplex PCR, the repertoire was profiled, and TCRdb retains in-frame clones only, with some absent. The sample shows roughly 100,000 clones, approximately 85% of them seen only once. The CDR3 spans 14 residues. The germline CDR1 and CDR2 sequences are LGHDT and YNNKEL (reference sequence). V dropped 1 base and J dropped 8 bases, with 12 bases sitting between them. The sequence came from a man aged 45-65 years with acute or convalescent COVID-19. This chain links TRBV3-1 (or the pseudogene TRBV3-2) with TRBJ2-1; no clear D. The specimen was peripheral blood. The CDR3 coding sequence is TGTGCCAGCAGCCAAGGTCTAGGAGTCTATGAGCAGTTCTTC. It specifies CASSQGLGVYEQFF.